A single sample gave rise to the 10 T cell receptor beta chains below, sequenced in a study of T cell clonotyping in hematopoietic cell transplantation. TCRdb's copy holds only in-frame clones and misses some; the assay was immunoSEQ multiplex PCR. The sample yields some 50,000 clones, 82% seen once. Time point specified: recipient sample about 28 days before transplant, after cytoreduction. The material was peripheral blood mononuclear cells, obtained before stem cell transplant. The receptors were gathered from a man aged 60-69 years with myelodysplastic syndrome. Some clones in this sample may be carry-over from other donors' samples.

This clone was seen only a few times. This chain connects TRBV7-9 to TRBJ2-5; 8 bases are shared with TRBD1. CDR1 and CDR2 (germline): SEHNR, FQNEAQ (reference sequence). The CDR3 is 16 amino acids. V dropped 4 bases and J dropped 2; count of bases not matched to a gene: 9. The CDR3 loop reads CASSSYGQGIQETQYF. The CDR3 DNA is TGTGCCAGCAGCTCCTACGGACAGGGCATTCAAGAGACCCAGTACTTC. The variable domain in full, with the rest retrieved from reference TRBV7-9 and TRBJ2-5, is DTGVSQNPRHKITKRGQNVTFRCDPISEHNRLYWYRQTLGQGPEFLTYFQNEAQLEKSRLLSDRFSAERPKGSFSTLEIQRTEQGDSAMYLCASSSYGQGIQETQYFGPGTRLLVL.

The CDR3 sequence is CASSQSAGNPTYEQYF. The CDR3 bases are TGCGCCAGCAGCCAATCCGCAGGGAACCCCACCTACGAGCAGTACTTC. The V gene is TRBV4-1, the J gene TRBJ2-7; maybe TRBD1 (5 bases). V lost 2 bases and J lost 2, with 16 bases in between. There are 16 residues in the CDR3. The V gene's germline CDR1 is MGHRA and CDR2 YSYEKL.

This clone has only a few counts. The chain uses TRBV4-3 and TRBJ2-7, with D possibly being TRBD2 (5 bases). V lost 0 bases and J 6 bases, leaving 12 bases between the germline ends. CDR1 and CDR2 (germline): LGHNA, YSLEER. CDR3 length: 14 residues. CDR3 sequence reads: CASSQDWAGGEQYF. In nucleotides, the CDR3 is TGCGCCAGCAGCCAAGATTGGGCAGGAGGCGAGCAGTACTTC.

This clone came up once. The V gene is TRBV20-1, the J gene TRBJ2-3; tentative D call: TRBD1 (6 bases). The germline V gene encodes CDR1 DFQATT and CDR2 SNEGSKA (reference sequence). V lost 6 bases, J lost 7 bases, and 11 bases lay in between. This CDR3 spans 11 amino acids. CDR3 residues: CSAQDRNTQYF. In nucleotides, the CDR3 is TGCAGTGCACAAGACAGGAATACGCAGTATTTT.

The rearrangement joins TRBV7-2 to TRBJ2-7; TRBD2 aligns across 14 bases. This CDR3 is built from 16 residues. V shed 5 bases, J shed 4 bases, and the junction held 7 bases outside the gene matches. Germline loops: CDR1 SGHTA, CDR2 FQGNSA. Written as DNA, the CDR3 is TGTGCCAGCAGCACCTCCGGGACTAGCGGGGGATACGAGCAGTACTTC. This translates into CASSTSGTSGGYEQYF.

About this clone itself: The junction departs from the called germline gene at one end, perhaps through a read error. The CDR3 bases are TGTGCTAGCAGCTTAGCGGGATCAGGGACCCAGTACTTC. Translating gives CASSLAGSGTQYF. The genes are TRBV7-7 and TRBJ2-5; 8 positions agree with TRBD2. CDR1 and CDR2 (germline): SSHAT, FNYEAQ (reference sequence). The CDR3 totals 13 residues.

The chain carries TRBV9 and TRBJ2-2; D call uncertain. Trimming removed 0 bases at V and 0 bases at J, with 6 bases between. The CDR3 length is 15 residues. In germline, CDR1 is SGDLS, CDR2 YYNGEE. As DNA, the CDR3 is TGTGCCAGCAGCGTAGAGCCAGCGAACACCGGGGAGCTGTTTTTT. This gives the protein CASSVEPANTGELFF.

This chain joins TRBV6-6 and TRBJ2-5; possibly TRBD1 or TRBD2 for D (6 bases each). The V end was cut by 4 bases, the J end by 3 bases, with 9 bases between. This CDR3 is 13 amino acids long. CDR1 is MNHNY, CDR2 SVGAGI, per germline (reference sequence). Here the CDR3 DNA reads TGTGCCAGCAGTTTGGGGGGCAAAGAGACCCAGTACTTC. Translation: CASSLGGKETQYF.

The V and J genes are TRBV5-1 and TRBJ1-6; D call uncertain. This CDR3 comprises 13 residues. The germline gives CDR1 SGHRS, CDR2 YFSETQ. Trimming left V 0 bases short and J 9 bases short, with 7 bases between. CDR3 amino acids: CASSLETVSPLHF. The CDR3 nucleotides are TGCGCCAGCAGCTTGGAAACAGTTTCACCCCTCCACTTT.

The rearrangement links TRBV30 to TRBJ1-2, with D perhaps matching TRBD1 (6 bases). V was pared by 2 bases and J by 8 bases, with 18 bases between. Germline V gene lookup returns CDR1 GTSNPN and CDR2 SVGIG (reference sequence). CDR3 length: 14 residues. CDR3 DNA sequence: TGTGCCTGGAGTCATAAGAGGGGGTATCGGGGCTACACCTTC. Residues: CAWSHKRGYRGYTF.